This passage covers 30 T cell receptor beta chains from one sample sequenced in a study of blood T cell repertoires in COVID-19. Libraries were prepared by immunoSEQ multiplex PCR; TCRdb keeps only in-frame clonotypes and omits some of them. The table records approximately 270,000 clones, under 90% of them present only once. What was sequenced was PBMCs or T cells enriched from blood (not recorded which). The receptors here all came from a woman aged 55-70 years who had recovered from COVID-19.

The V and J genes are TRBV27 and TRBJ2-1, with 12 bases identical to TRBD2. After removal of 3 bases from V and 8 bases from J, the junction contained 8 bases not matched to a gene. This CDR3 has 16 residues. Germline CDR1 and CDR2: MNHEY and SMNVEV (reference sequence). The CDR3 region is CASSFPSGGARDEQFF. The DNA of the CDR3 is TGTGCCAGCAGTTTCCCTAGCGGGGGGGCCCGTGATGAGCAGTTCTTC.

The chain couples TRBV12-3 or TRBV12-4 to TRBJ2-2; D is uncertain. CDR3 size: 12 residues. Trimming removed 6 bases from V and 4 bases from J, with 6 bases in between. This chain's CDR3 is CASRYSTGELFF. The DNA of the CDR3 is TGTGCCAGCAGGTACAGCACCGGGGAGCTGTTTTTT.

This chain joins TRBV11-2 and TRBJ2-7, with TRBD1 matching 11 bases. V shed 0 bases and J 8 bases; nucleotides not matched to a gene: 12. Germline CDR1 and CDR2: SGHAT and FQNNGV. CDR3 length: 17 residues. The CDR3 DNA follows: TGTGCCAGCAGCTTAGATAACTATGGGACAGGGGGAATCAAGCAGTACTTC. Translated: CASSLDNYGTGGIKQYF.

The chain combines TRBV28 with TRBJ1-4; a possible D gene is TRBD1 (5 bases). The CDR3 loop spans 13 amino acids. V lost 8 bases, J lost 4 bases, and 11 bases lay in between. Germline-derived CDR1 and CDR2 are MDHEN and SYDVKM. The CDR3 DNA follows: TGTGCCAGCGGTACCGGGGGTAATGAAAAACTGTTTTTT. Amino acids: CASGTGGNEKLFF.

The rearrangement links TRBV7-6 to TRBJ2-5, with 7 positions matching TRBD1. This CDR3 is 14 amino acids long. The ends lost 1 base at V and 5 bases at J; junction bases unmatched: 4. Germline lookup yields CDR1 SGHVS and CDR2 FNYEAQ. In nucleotides, the CDR3 is TGTGCCAGCAGCTTAGGAGGGGGCGGCGAGACCCAGTACTTC. It specifies CASSLGGGGETQYF.

The chain combines TRBV7-9 with TRBJ2-7; 7 bases agree with TRBD1. The CDR3 has 15 residues. Germline trimming cut 2 bases from V and 9 bases from J; bases unmatched to any gene: 13. Germline CDR1 SEHNR, CDR2 FQNEAQ (reference sequence). CDR3 bases: TGTGCCAGCAGCTTAACCGGGACAGATTTATGGAGGCAGTACTTC. Translated: CASSLTGTDLWRQYF.

The chain carries TRBV9 and TRBJ2-1; TRBD2 aligns across 10 bases. The CDR3 has 18 amino acids. Germline V gene data show CDR1 as SGDLS and CDR2 as YYNGEE. The V and J ends lost 0 bases and 5 bases, in that order; junction bases with no gene match: 11. This CDR3 reads CASSVDRLAGVYDNEQFF. The CDR3 DNA reads TGTGCCAGCAGCGTAGATCGGCTAGCGGGAGTGTATGACAATGAGCAGTTCTTC.

In this sample, this clone turned up once. This chain uses TRBV24-1 with TRBJ2-1; maybe TRBD2 (7 bases). CDR1 and CDR2 from the germline V gene are KGHDR and SFDVKD. V lost 10 bases, J lost 9 bases, and 21 bases lay in between. This CDR3 spans 14 amino acids. The CDR3 DNA follows: TGTGCCACGGAGGGGGGGGCCCTCGATCGTGAGCAGTTCTTC. Amino acid sequence: CATEGGALDREQFF.

The chain links TRBV29-1 to TRBJ1-2; 7 bases are shared with TRBD1. The CDR3 length is 14 residues. With 6 bases clipped from V and 2 bases from J, the junction kept 9 bases outside the gene matches. Germline-derived CDR1 and CDR2 are SQVTM and ANQGSEA. DNA for the CDR3: TGCAGCGTCCCCAAACAGGGGTTAAACTATGGCTACACCTTC. Translated: CSVPKQGLNYGYTF.

The rearrangement joins TRBV3-1 (or the pseudogene TRBV3-2) to TRBJ2-1; the D gene is possibly TRBD2 (5 bases). There are 13 residues in the CDR3. Trimming took 1 base from V and 9 from J, leaving 10 bases between them. CDR1 and CDR2 from the germline V gene are LGHDT and YNNKEL (reference sequence). The CDR3: CASSQGAGIEQFF. The DNA of the CDR3 is TGTGCCAGCAGCCAAGGGGCCGGGATTGAGCAGTTCTTC.

The chain joins TRBV4-2 to TRBJ2-2; perhaps TRBD1 as D (5 bases). Germline CDR1 LGHNA, CDR2 YNFKEQ. The CDR3 extends over 14 amino acids. Deletions cut 1 base from V and 5 bases from J, with 8 bases between. The CDR3 DNA reads as TGTGCCAGCAGCCAAGGGGGCCCAACCGGGGAGCTGTTTTTT. It specifies CASSQGGPTGELFF.

This chain connects TRBV28 to TRBJ2-3; D possibly corresponds to TRBD1 (6 bases). Trimming removed 6 bases from V and 0 bases from J, with 13 bases in between. The germline CDR1 and CDR2 sequences are MDHEN and SYDVKM. The CDR3 is made up of 15 amino acids. CDR3 in amino acids: CASSNADRSTDTQYF. The CDR3 DNA sequence: TGTGCCAGCAGCAACGCGGACAGAAGCACAGATACGCAGTATTTT.

J is TRBJ2-3 and V is TRBV5-1, with 7 bases that match TRBD1. CDR3 size: 15 residues. With V trimmed by 0 bases and J by 5 bases, 6 bases remained unmatched. CDR1 is SGHRS, CDR2 YFSETQ, per germline. The CDR3 loop is CASSLGQGVGDTQYF. In nucleotides, the CDR3 is TGCGCCAGCAGCTTGGGGCAGGGGGTGGGAGATACGCAGTATTTT.

The chain couples TRBV19 to TRBJ2-5; 9 nucleotides agree with TRBD2. The CDR3 has 16 residues. The germline V gene encodes CDR1 LNHDA and CDR2 SQIVND (reference sequence). V dropped 5 bases and J dropped 5; count of bases not matched to a gene: 12. The CDR3 protein is CASSPRGSGSRETQYF. The CDR3 nucleotides read TGTGCCAGTAGTCCCAGAGGTAGCGGGAGTCGCGAGACCCAGTACTTC. The full variable domain, with the rest looked up from reference TRBV19 and TRBJ2-5, is DGGITQSPKYLFRKEGQNVTLSCEQNLNHDAMYWYRQDPGQGLRLIYYSQIVNDFQKGDIAEGYSVSREKKESFPLTVTSAQKNPTAFYLCASSPRGSGSRETQYFGPGTRLLVL.

The rearrangement joins TRBV5-4 to TRBJ2-1; TRBD2 is a possible D gene (7 bases). Germline V gene lookup returns CDR1 SGHNT and CDR2 YYREEE (reference sequence). The CDR3 is 14 amino acids. Trimming cost V 1 base and J 9 bases, with 14 bases left between them. DNA for the CDR3: TGTGCCAGCAGCTTGAGGGGGGGCCCAGGTGAGCAGTTCTTC. Encoded protein: CASSLRGGPGEQFF.

The V gene is TRBV6-7, the J gene TRBJ1-1, with 7 bases identical to TRBD1. TRBV6-7 is designated an ORF whose function remains uncertain. The V and J ends lost 6 bases and 5 bases, in that order; junction bases with no gene match: 3. The CDR3 has 12 residues. The CDR3 bases are TGTGCCAGCAGACAGGGGTGGACTGAAGCTTTCTTT. Amino acid sequence: CASRQGWTEAFF.

The CDR3 DNA reads TGTGCCAGCAGTTTGTCTTTAGCGGGGGGGCTTTACGAGCAGTACTTC. It is translated as CASSLSLAGGLYEQYF. The rearrangement uses TRBV28 and TRBJ2-7, with 11 bases that match TRBD2. Germline V gives CDR1 MDHEN, CDR2 SYDVKM. This CDR3 contains 16 residues. J lost 4 bases, V lost 3 bases, and 8 bases had no gene match.

The V call is TRBV28, the J call TRBJ1-6; TRBD1 matches at 7 bases. V gave up 2 bases and J gave up 8 bases; unmatched junction bases: 0. In germline, CDR1 is MDHEN, CDR2 SYDVKM. This CDR3 has 13 residues. CDR3 nucleotides: TGTGCCAGCAGTTTACAGGGGGATTCACCCCTCCACTTT. This gives the protein CASSLQGDSPLHF.

The chain is built from TRBV18 and TRBJ1-2; a possible D gene is TRBD1 (5 bases). Per germline, CDR1 KGHSH and CDR2 LQKENI. V lost 3 bases, J lost 8 bases, and 13 bases lay in between. The CDR3 has 13 residues. The DNA of the CDR3 is TGTGCCAGCTCACCCGGGCAGGGCGGCGGCTACACCTTC. It translates to CASSPGQGGGYTF.

CDR3 protein: CAWLEGQGIDSPLHF. CDR3 in DNA: TGTGCCTGGTTGGAGGGACAGGGAATTGATTCACCCCTCCACTTT. V usage is TRBV2 and J usage is TRBJ1-6; 9 bases map to TRBD1. V lost 11 bases, J lost 8 bases, and 13 bases stayed unmatched. The length of the CDR3 is 15 residues. Germline V gene sequence: CDR1 SNHLY, CDR2 FYNNEI.

V and J are TRBV5-1 and TRBJ2-2; no clear D. The CDR3 has 14 amino acids. Germline assignment: CDR1 SGHRS and CDR2 YFSETQ. V was trimmed by 0 bases and J by 3 bases, leaving 6 bases between them. The DNA for the CDR3 is TGCGCCAGCAGCTTGGGGGCCTACACCGGGGAGCTGTTTTTT. Translating gives CASSLGAYTGELFF.

The chain is built from TRBV5-1 and TRBJ2-1, with D possibly TRBD1 on 6 matching bases. The CDR3 has 15 amino acids. The germline gives CDR1 SGHRS, CDR2 YFSETQ. Trimming removed 0 bases at V and 4 bases at J, with 11 bases between. Here the CDR3 DNA reads TGCGCCAGCAGCTTGGTTCGGACAGTATACAATGAGCAGTTCTTC. Protein sequence: CASSLVRTVYNEQFF. Looking up the rest from reference TRBV5-1 and TRBJ2-1 gives the full variable domain: KAGVTQTPRYLIKTRGQQVTLSCSPISGHRSVSWYQQTPGQGLQFLFEYFSETQRNKGNFPGRFSGRQFSNSRSEMNVSTLELGDSALYLCASSLVRTVYNEQFFGPGTRLTVL.

The V and J genes are TRBV24-1 and TRBJ1-1; TRBD1 might be the D (5 bases). V was trimmed by 9 bases and J by 0 bases, leaving 7 bases between them. CDR1 is KGHDR, CDR2 SFDVKD, per germline. The CDR3 runs 12 residues. The CDR3 sequence: CATRGMNTEAFF. The CDR3 region has the DNA TGTGCCACCCGGGGGATGAACACTGAAGCTTTCTTT.

This sequence joins TRBV30 and TRBJ1-1; D unresolved. Per germline, CDR1 GTSNPN and CDR2 SVGIG (reference sequence). V shed 2 bases and J shed 4 bases, with 20 bases lying between them. This CDR3 is 16 amino acids long. The CDR3 region is CAWSRGLGWGGTEAFF. DNA for the CDR3: TGTGCCTGGAGTAGAGGATTAGGTTGGGGAGGCACTGAAGCTTTCTTT. The full variable domain, completed using reference TRBV30 and TRBJ1-1, is SQTIHQWPATLVQPVGSPLSLECTVEGTSNPNLYWYRQAAGRGLQLLFYSVGIGQISSEVPQNLSASRPQDRQFILSSKKLLLSDSGFYLCAWSRGLGWGGTEAFFGQGTRLTVV.

The chain couples TRBV5-6 to TRBJ2-2, with a possible D match to TRBD1 (6 bases). V was cut by 0 bases and J by 5 bases, with 8 bases left in between. The CDR3 runs 14 residues. In germline, CDR1 is SGHDT, CDR2 YYEEEE. Here the CDR3 DNA reads TGTGCCAGCAGCTTGGGGACAGAGACCGGGGAGCTGTTTTTT. Translating gives CASSLGTETGELFF.

Here the CDR3 reads CASSQGRGPLGATEAFF. In DNA, the CDR3 is TGTGCCAGCAGCCAAGGCAGGGGGCCCCTAGGAGCCACCGAAGCTTTCTTT. The V call is TRBV3-1 (or the pseudogene TRBV3-2), the J call TRBJ1-1; 8 bases map to TRBD1. The CDR3 sequence is 17 residues long. Germline V CDR1 and CDR2: LGHDT, YNNKEL (reference sequence). Losses at the gene ends were 1 base for V and 8 bases for J; bases not matched to a gene: 15.

The rearrangement uses TRBV12-3 or TRBV12-4 and TRBJ1-4, with D hard to call. V was shortened by 1 base and J by 10 bases, with 7 bases between the two germline ends. The CDR3 covers 12 residues. The CDR3 DNA sequence: TGTGCCAGCAGTTTAGTCTCGGGAAAACTGTTTTTT. Its protein is CASSLVSGKLFF.

The chain joins TRBV5-1 to TRBJ1-1; D not resolved. There are 13 residues in the CDR3. The V gene's germline CDR1 is SGHRS and CDR2 YFSETQ. V dropped 3 bases and J dropped 7 bases, with 13 bases sitting between them. The CDR3 is CASSSSTELEAFF. The CDR3 DNA reads TGCGCCAGCAGCTCCTCGACGGAGCTTGAAGCTTTCTTT.

The rearrangement uses TRBV11-3 and TRBJ1-1; D is unresolved. V was clipped by 2 bases and J by 4 bases, with 8 bases between them. Germline V gene data show CDR1 as SGHNT and CDR2 as YENEEA. The CDR3 loop spans 13 amino acids. The CDR3 here is CASSLTQATEAFF. The CDR3 bases are TGTGCCAGCAGCTTAACTCAGGCCACTGAAGCTTTCTTT.

The rearrangement uses TRBV19 and TRBJ1-5; D gene uncertain. The CDR3 has 15 amino acids. CDR1 is LNHDA and CDR2 is SQIVND in the germline V gene (reference sequence). V dropped 0 bases and J dropped 2 bases, with 8 bases sitting between them. DNA of the CDR3: TGTGCCAGTAGTATAGATCGCGTGGGCAATCAGCCCCAGCATTTT. Its translation: CASSIDRVGNQPQHF.